This TCR beta chain appears in the sequencing data of a study of blood T cells in healthy people across ages. Points from the study as a whole: It was the long-lived donors that had more naive CD4+ cells and higher diversity than aged donors. Calculation of diversity from one million T cells yielded estimates considered to be underestimates.

Germline V gene data show CDR1 as SQVTM and CDR2 as ANQGSEA. CDR3 length: 13 residues. It was with a sample-barcoded 5' primer and a J-beta primer mix that a second PCR of roughly 7 to 12 cycles was run. TCRdb passed the 5' RACE reads through MiXCR, listing each CDR3 protein once. The sample holds some 1,800,000 distinct CDR3 sequences; 39% are singletons and the top ten take about 23%. This clonotype was seen more than once but under ten times. Its target is not known. Material for sequencing was blood. V usage is TRBV29-1 and J usage is TRBJ2-5; D may be TRBD1 or TRBD2 (5 bases each). The DNA end favors TRBJ2-7, so the J call may be wrong. The TCR comes from a human donor in good health. CDR3 in DNA: TGCAGCGCCTCAGGGCCGGGTCGGGGCGAGCAGTACTTC. Protein sequence: CSASGPGRGEQYF.